The 11 T cell receptor beta chains in this list originate from one sample, sequenced in a study of blood T cell repertoires in COVID-19. Clones were sequenced by immunoSEQ multiplex PCR, and TCRdb holds only the in-frame ones, with some missing. The data show about 190,000 clones, with 75% to 90% seen just once and 6.5% to 8.5% held by the top ten. Material for sequencing was peripheral blood. The receptors come from a man in his forties with acute or convalescent COVID-19.

The rearrangement joins TRBV2 to TRBJ1-2; 8 nucleotides match TRBD1. The trim removed 6 bases at V and 5 bases at J, leaving 8 bases unmatched. This CDR3 spans 14 amino acids. The V gene's germline CDR1 is SNHLY and CDR2 FYNNEI. The CDR3 is CASSSGGSGYGYTF. DNA of the CDR3: TGTGCCAGCAGCTCAGGGGGCTCTGGGTATGGCTACACCTTC.

The CDR3 coding sequence is TGTGCCAGCGCCCCGAGCGGGACAGGGAGGGGAAAACTGTTTTTT. This translates into CASAPSGTGRGKLFF. This chain uses TRBV7-2 with TRBJ1-4; 9 positions match TRBD1. Germline V CDR1 and CDR2: SGHTA, FQGNSA. This CDR3 has 15 amino acids. With 8 bases clipped from V and 10 bases from J, the junction kept 14 bases outside the gene matches.

This clone has only a few counts. The chain links TRBV2 to TRBJ2-1, with unresolved D. CDR1 SNHLY and CDR2 FYNNEI come from the germline V gene. This CDR3 comprises 14 residues. V gave up 7 bases and J gave up 7 bases, with 17 bases separating them. CDR3 amino acids: CASIGPEPRNEQFF. The CDR3 coding sequence is TGTGCCAGCATCGGTCCAGAGCCTAGGAATGAGCAGTTCTTC.

The rearrangement joins TRBV4-3 to TRBJ1-1, with D perhaps matching TRBD1 (5 bases). Between the trimmed V and J ends, which lost 4 bases and 0 bases, there was a span of 12 bases. CDR3 size: 15 residues. The germline CDR1 and CDR2 sequences are LGHNA and YSLEER. CDR3 sequence: CASSRGTSMNTEAFF. The CDR3 region has the DNA TGCGCCAGCAGCCGCGGGACTTCAATGAACACTGAAGCTTTCTTT.

The chain carries TRBV9 and TRBJ1-1; possible D gene TRBD1, 6 bases. This CDR3 region has 16 residues. CDR1 is SGDLS and CDR2 is YYNGEE in the germline V gene. Between the trimmed V and J ends, which lost 4 bases and 7 bases, there was a span of 23 bases. The CDR3 sequence is CASSPTEGSLQGEAFF. As DNA, the CDR3 is TGTGCCAGCAGCCCCACAGAGGGGTCCCTACAGGGTGAAGCTTTCTTT.

The V call is TRBV2, the J call TRBJ1-6; TRBD1 aligns across 8 bases. The junction had 11 bases not matched to a gene; V was cut back by 7 bases and J by 9 bases. CDR3 length: 15 amino acids. Germline V lookup: CDR1 SNHLY, CDR2 FYNNEI. This CDR3 reads CASTPQGAIGSPLHF. The CDR3 nucleotides read TGTGCCAGCACCCCTCAGGGGGCGATCGGTTCACCCCTCCACTTT.

The gene calls are TRBV4-3 and TRBJ1-4; TRBD1 is a possible D gene (6 bases). The V end was cut by 1 base, the J end by 4 bases, with 10 bases between. From germline, CDR1 is LGHNA and CDR2 YSLEER. This CDR3 comprises 15 residues. DNA of the CDR3: TGCGCCAGCAGCCAAGCCGGACAGAGTAATGAAAAACTGTTTTTT. Its protein is CASSQAGQSNEKLFF.

The rearrangement uses TRBV11-3 and TRBJ2-3, with a weak D call TRBD1 (6 bases). Germline CDR1 and CDR2: SGHNT and YENEEA. Trimming removed 4 bases from V and 2 bases from J, with 16 bases in between. The CDR3 length is 16 residues. The CDR3 DNA sequence: TGTGCCAGCAGCTCCTCAGGGGATACCTACACAGATACGCAGTATTTT. Amino acid sequence: CASSSSGDTYTDTQYF.

The rearrangement joins TRBV3-1 (or the pseudogene TRBV3-2) to TRBJ2-7; 9 positions agree with TRBD1. Losses at the gene ends were 5 bases for V and 5 bases for J; bases not matched to a gene: 7. The CDR3 contains 14 residues. The germline V gene has CDR1 LGHDT and CDR2 YNNKEL (reference sequence). The CDR3 protein is CASSFRDRDNEQYF. CDR3 coding DNA: TGTGCCAGCAGCTTCCGGGACAGGGACAACGAGCAGTACTTC.

The chain uses TRBV5-1 and TRBJ2-5, with D possibly being TRBD1 (6 bases). V was clipped by 0 bases and J by 5 bases, with 11 bases between them. CDR1 is SGHRS, CDR2 YFSETQ, per germline. There are 14 residues in the CDR3. The DNA for the CDR3 is TGCGCCAGCAGCTTGGGGGGGCAGAGCGAGACCCAGTACTTC. Translation gives CASSLGGQSETQYF.

This sequence joins TRBV11-2 and TRBJ2-2, with TRBD1 matching over 7 bases. Germline CDR1 and CDR2: SGHAT and FQNNGV. Trimming cost V 0 bases and J 1 base; bases outside gene matches: 5. This CDR3 is built from 17 residues. Here the CDR3 reads CASSLEVTGRNTGELFF. The CDR3 DNA sequence: TGTGCCAGCAGCTTAGAGGTGACAGGGCGGAACACCGGGGAGCTGTTTTTT. The full variable domain, its missing parts supplied by reference TRBV11-2 and TRBJ2-2, is EAGVAQSPRYKIIEKRQSVAFWCNPISGHATLYWYQQILGQGPKLLIQFQNNGVVDDSQLPKDRFSAERLKGVDSTLKIQPAKLEDSAVYLCASSLEVTGRNTGELFFGEGSRLTVL.